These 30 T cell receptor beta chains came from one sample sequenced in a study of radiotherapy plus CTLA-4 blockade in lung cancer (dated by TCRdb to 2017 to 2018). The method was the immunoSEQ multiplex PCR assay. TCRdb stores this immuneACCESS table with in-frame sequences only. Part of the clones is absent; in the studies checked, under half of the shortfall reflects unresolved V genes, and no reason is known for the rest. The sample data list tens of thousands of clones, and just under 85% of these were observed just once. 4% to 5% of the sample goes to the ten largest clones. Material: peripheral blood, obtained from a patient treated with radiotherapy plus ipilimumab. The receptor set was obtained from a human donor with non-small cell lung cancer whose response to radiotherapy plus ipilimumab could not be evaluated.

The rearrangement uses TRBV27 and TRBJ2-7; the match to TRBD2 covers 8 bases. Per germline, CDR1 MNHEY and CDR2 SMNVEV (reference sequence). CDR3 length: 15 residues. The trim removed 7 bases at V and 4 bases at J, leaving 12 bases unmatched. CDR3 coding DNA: TGTGCCAGCAAGCCCCCGGGAGGGACAATATACGAGCAGTACTTC. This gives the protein CASKPPGGTIYEQYF.

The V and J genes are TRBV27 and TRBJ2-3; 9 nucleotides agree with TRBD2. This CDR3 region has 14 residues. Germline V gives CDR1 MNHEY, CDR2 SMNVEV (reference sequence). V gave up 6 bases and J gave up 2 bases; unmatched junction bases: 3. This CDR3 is CASRTSGFTDTQYF. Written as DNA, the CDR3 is TGTGCCAGCAGGACTAGCGGATTCACAGATACGCAGTATTTT.

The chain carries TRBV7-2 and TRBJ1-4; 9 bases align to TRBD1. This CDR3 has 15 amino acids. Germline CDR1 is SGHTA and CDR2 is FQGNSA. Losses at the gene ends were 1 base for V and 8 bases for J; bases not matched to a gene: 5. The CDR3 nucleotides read TGTGCCAGCAGCTTAGGGGGACAGGGTTCCGAAAAACTGTTTTTT. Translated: CASSLGGQGSEKLFF.

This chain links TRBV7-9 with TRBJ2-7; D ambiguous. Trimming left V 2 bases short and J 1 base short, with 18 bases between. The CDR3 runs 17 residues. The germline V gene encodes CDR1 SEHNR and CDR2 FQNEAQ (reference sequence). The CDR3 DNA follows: TGTGCCAGCAGCTTAACCTTCAACGGATCGACTTCCTACGAGCAGTACTTC. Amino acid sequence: CASSLTFNGSTSYEQYF. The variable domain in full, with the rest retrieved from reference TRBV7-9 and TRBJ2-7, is DTGVSQNPRHKITKRGQNVTFRCDPISEHNRLYWYRQTLGQGPEFLTYFQNEAQLEKSRLLSDRFSAERPKGSFSTLEIQRTEQGDSAMYLCASSLTFNGSTSYEQYFGPGTRLTVT.

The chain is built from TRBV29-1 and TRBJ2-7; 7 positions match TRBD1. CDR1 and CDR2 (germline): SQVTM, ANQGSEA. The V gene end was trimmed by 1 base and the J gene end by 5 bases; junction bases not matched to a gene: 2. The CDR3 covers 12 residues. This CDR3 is CSVEATGNEQYF. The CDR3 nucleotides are TGCAGCGTTGAAGCGACAGGGAACGAGCAGTACTTC.

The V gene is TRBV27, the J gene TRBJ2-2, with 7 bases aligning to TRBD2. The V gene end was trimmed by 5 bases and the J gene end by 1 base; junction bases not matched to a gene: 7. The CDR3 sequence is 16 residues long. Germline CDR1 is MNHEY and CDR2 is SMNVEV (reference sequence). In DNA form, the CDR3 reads TGTGCCAGCAGTCCAAGGGAGCGGGAGAACACCGGGGAGCTGTTTTTT. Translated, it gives CASSPRERENTGELFF.

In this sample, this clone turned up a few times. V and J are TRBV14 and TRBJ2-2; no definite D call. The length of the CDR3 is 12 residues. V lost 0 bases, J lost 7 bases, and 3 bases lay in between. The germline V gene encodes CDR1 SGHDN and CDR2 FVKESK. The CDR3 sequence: CASSQELGELFF. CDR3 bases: TGTGCCAGCAGCCAAGAACTCGGGGAGCTGTTTTTT.

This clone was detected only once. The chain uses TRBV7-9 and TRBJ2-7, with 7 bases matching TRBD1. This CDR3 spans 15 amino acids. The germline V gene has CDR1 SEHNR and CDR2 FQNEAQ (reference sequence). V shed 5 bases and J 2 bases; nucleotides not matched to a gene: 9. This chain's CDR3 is CASSPLRDSPYEQYF. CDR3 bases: TGTGCCAGCAGCCCCCTGAGGGACAGTCCCTACGAGCAGTACTTC. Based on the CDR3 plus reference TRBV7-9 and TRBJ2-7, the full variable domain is DTGVSQNPRHKITKRGQNVTFRCDPISEHNRLYWYRQTLGQGPEFLTYFQNEAQLEKSRLLSDRFSAERPKGSFSTLEIQRTEQGDSAMYLCASSPLRDSPYEQYFGPGTRLTVT.

CDR3 loop: CASRGPGQGDYNEQFF. The CDR3, as DNA: TGTGCCAGCAGGGGCCCGGGACAGGGGGATTACAATGAGCAGTTCTTC. The chain couples TRBV28 to TRBJ2-1; 11 nucleotides match TRBD1. Germline assignment: CDR1 MDHEN and CDR2 SYDVKM. The length of the CDR3 is 16 residues. The ends lost 6 bases at V and 4 bases at J; junction bases unmatched: 8.

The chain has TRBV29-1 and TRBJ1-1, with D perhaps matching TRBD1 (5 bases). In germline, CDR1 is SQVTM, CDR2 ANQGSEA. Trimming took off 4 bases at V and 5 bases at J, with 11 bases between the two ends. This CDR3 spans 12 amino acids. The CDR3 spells CSVGRGGTEAFF. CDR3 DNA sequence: TGCAGCGTTGGAAGGGGCGGAACTGAAGCTTTCTTT.

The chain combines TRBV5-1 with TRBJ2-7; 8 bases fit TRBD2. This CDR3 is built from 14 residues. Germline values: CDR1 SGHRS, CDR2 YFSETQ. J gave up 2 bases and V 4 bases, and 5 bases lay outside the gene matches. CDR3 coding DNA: TGCGCCAGCAGCATGACTAGCGCAACCTACGAGCAGTACTTC. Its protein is CASSMTSATYEQYF.

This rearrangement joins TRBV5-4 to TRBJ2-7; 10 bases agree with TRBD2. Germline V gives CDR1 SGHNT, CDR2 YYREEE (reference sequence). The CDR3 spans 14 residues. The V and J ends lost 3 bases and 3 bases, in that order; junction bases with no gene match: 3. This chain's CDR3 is CASSSGLANYEQYF. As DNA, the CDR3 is TGTGCCAGCAGCTCGGGACTAGCGAACTACGAGCAGTACTTC.

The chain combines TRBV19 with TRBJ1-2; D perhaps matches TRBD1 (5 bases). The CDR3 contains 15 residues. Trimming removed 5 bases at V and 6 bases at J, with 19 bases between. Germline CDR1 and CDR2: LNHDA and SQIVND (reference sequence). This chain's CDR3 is CASSPSQQVWDGYTF. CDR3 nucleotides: TGTGCCAGTAGTCCTTCCCAACAGGTGTGGGATGGCTACACCTTC.

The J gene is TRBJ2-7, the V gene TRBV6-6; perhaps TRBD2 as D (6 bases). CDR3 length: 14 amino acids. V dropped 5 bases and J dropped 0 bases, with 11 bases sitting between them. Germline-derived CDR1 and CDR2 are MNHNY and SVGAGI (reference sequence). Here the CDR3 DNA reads TGTGCCAGCAGTCGTGCGGGGAGCTCCTACGAGCAGTACTTC. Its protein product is CASSRAGSSYEQYF.

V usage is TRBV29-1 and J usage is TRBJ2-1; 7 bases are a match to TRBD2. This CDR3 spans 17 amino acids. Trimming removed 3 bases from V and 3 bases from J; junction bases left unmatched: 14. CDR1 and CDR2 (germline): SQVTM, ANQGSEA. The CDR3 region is CSVEGFSSGTFYNEQFF. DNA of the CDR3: TGCAGCGTTGAGGGATTTTCTAGCGGAACCTTCTACAATGAGCAGTTCTTC.

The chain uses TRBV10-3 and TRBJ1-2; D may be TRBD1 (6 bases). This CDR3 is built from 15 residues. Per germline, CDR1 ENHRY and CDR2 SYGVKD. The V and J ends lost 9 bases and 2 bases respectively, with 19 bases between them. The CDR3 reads CAITQGLRNNYGYTF. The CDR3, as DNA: TGTGCCATTACTCAGGGGCTACGGAACAACTATGGCTACACCTTC.

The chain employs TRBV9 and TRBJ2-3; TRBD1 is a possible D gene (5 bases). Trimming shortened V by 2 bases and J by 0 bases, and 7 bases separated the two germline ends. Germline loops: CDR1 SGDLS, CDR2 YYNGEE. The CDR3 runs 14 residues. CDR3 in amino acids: CASSVQGSTDTQYF. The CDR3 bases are TGTGCCAGCAGCGTGCAGGGAAGCACAGATACGCAGTATTTT. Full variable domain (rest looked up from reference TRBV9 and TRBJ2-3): DSGVTQTPKHLITATGQRVTLRCSPRSGDLSVYWYQQSLDQGLQFLIQYYNGEERAKGNILERFSAQQFPDLHSELNLSSLELGDSALYFCASSVQGSTDTQYFGPGTRLTVL.

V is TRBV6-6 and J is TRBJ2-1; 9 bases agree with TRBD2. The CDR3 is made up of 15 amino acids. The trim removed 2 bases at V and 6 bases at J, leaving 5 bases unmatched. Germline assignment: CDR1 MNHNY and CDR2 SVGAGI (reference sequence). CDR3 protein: CASSYRREGPNEQFF. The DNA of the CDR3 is TGTGCCAGCAGTTACAGGCGGGAGGGCCCCAATGAGCAGTTCTTC.

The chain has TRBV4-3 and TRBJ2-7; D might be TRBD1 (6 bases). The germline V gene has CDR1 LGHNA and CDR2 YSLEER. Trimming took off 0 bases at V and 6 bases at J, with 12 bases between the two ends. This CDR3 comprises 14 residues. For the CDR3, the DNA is TGCGCCAGCAGCCAAGAGCTCACAGGGCGCGAGCAGTACTTC. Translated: CASSQELTGREQYF.

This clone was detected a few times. CDR3 DNA: TGTGCCATCAGTGAGTCCCTATTTTACGAGCAGTACTTC. This translates into CAISESLFYEQYF. V gene TRBV10-3 combines with J gene TRBJ2-7; D is ambiguous. Germline V gene lookup returns CDR1 ENHRY and CDR2 SYGVKD. With 0 bases removed from V and 4 bases from J, the gap between germline ends came to 7 bases. The CDR3 extends over 13 amino acids.

The CDR3 reads CASSPQGTGGETQYF. CDR3 sequence (DNA): TGTGCCAGCAGCCCCCAGGGGACAGGGGGGGAGACCCAGTACTTC. This chain uses TRBV7-9 with TRBJ2-5, with 11 bases aligning to TRBD1. The V gene end was trimmed by 5 bases and the J gene end by 5 bases; junction bases not matched to a gene: 7. The CDR3 is 15 residues long. CDR1 and CDR2 from the germline V gene are SEHNR and FQNEAQ (reference sequence).

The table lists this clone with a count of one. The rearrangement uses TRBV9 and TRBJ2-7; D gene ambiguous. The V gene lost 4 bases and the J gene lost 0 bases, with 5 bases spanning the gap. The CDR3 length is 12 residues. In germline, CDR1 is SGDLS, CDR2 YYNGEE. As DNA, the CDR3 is TGTGCCAGCAGCCCCCGCTCCTACGAGCAGTACTTC. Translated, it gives CASSPRSYEQYF.

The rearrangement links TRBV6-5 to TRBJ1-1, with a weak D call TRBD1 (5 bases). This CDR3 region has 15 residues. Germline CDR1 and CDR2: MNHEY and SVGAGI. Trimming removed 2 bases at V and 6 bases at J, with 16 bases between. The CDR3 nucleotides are TGTGCCAGCAGTTACGGGGCGGGTGCGGGATCTGAAGCTTTCTTT. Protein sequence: CASSYGAGAGSEAFF.

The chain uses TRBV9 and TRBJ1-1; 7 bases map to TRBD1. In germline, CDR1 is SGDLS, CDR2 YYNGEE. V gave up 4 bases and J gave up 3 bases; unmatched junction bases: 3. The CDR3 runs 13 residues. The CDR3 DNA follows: TGTGCCAGCAGCCCGACAGGGTACACTGAAGCTTTCTTT. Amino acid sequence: CASSPTGYTEAFF.

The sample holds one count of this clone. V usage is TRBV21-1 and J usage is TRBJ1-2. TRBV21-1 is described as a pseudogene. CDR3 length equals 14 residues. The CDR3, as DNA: TGTGCCAGCAGCCCCCTGGAGTTGCGGGATGGCTACACCTTC. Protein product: CASSPLELRDGYTF.

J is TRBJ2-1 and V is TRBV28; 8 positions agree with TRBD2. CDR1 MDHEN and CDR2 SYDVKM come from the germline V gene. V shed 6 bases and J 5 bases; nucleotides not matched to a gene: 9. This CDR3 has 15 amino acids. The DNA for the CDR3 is TGTGCCAGCAGCGTACTCGGGGGGGGCCACAATGAGCAGTTCTTC. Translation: CASSVLGGGHNEQFF.

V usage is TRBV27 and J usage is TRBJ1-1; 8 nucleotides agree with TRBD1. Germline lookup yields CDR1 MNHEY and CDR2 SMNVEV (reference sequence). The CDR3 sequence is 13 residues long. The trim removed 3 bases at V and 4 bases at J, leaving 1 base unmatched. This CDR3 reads CASSLTGVTEAFF. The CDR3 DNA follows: TGTGCCAGCAGTTTGACAGGGGTCACTGAAGCTTTCTTT.

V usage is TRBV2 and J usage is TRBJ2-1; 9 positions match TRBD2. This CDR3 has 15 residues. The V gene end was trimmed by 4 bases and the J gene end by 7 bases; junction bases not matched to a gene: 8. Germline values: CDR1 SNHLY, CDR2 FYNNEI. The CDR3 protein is CASSGWRGGPNEQFF. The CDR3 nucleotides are TGTGCCAGCAGTGGATGGCGGGGGGGGCCAAATGAGCAGTTCTTC.

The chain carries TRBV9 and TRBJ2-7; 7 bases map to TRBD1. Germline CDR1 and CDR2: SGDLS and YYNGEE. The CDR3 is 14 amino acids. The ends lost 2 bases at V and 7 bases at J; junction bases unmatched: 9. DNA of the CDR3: TGTGCCAGCAGCGTCCTACCGACAGGGCTTGAGCAGTACTTC. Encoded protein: CASSVLPTGLEQYF.

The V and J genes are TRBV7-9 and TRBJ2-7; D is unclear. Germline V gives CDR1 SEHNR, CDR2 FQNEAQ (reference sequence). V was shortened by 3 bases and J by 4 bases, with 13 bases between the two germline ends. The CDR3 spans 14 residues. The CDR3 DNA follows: TGTGCCAGCAGCTTTACTGAGGCCACTTACGAGCAGTACTTC. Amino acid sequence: CASSFTEATYEQYF.